A single sample gave rise to the 28 T cell receptor beta chains below, sequenced in a study of T cells after posttransplantation cyclophosphamide. Method: immunoSEQ multiplex PCR; TCRdb's copy keeps in-frame clones and lacks some. Here the sample spans approximately 20,000 clones, 75% to 90% being singletons. Methotrexate plus calcineurin inhibitor accompanied controls' myeloablative marrow transplants; sampling was 1 year later. Here the sequenced sample was PBMCs, taken about 350 days after allogeneic stem cell transplant with calcineurin inhibitor and methotrexate. All receptors come from a female patient aged 25-39 years who received an allogeneic stem cell transplant from an unrelated donor, was CMV-positive, and had acute and chronic GVHD. Some of these T cells may belong to the graft donor.

This clone was recorded a few times. The chain combines TRBV27 with TRBJ1-1; D is unresolved. The germline CDR1 and CDR2 sequences are MNHEY and SMNVEV (reference sequence). V gave up 2 bases and J gave up 7 bases, with 23 bases separating them. The CDR3 covers 17 residues. In nucleotides, the CDR3 is TGTGCCAGCAGTTTAAGTCGAACGGGGTATAAAAAGCATGAAGCTTTCTTT. Amino acids: CASSLSRTGYKKHEAFF.

The chain is built from TRBV30 and TRBJ1-2; 7 bases match TRBD1. With 4 bases clipped from V and 4 bases from J, the junction kept 9 bases outside the gene matches. The CDR3 contains 14 residues. Per germline, CDR1 GTSNPN and CDR2 SVGIG (reference sequence). CDR3 nucleotides: TGTGCCTGGAAGTTTTCAGGGGGGATCTATGGCTACACCTTC. This sequence encodes CAWKFSGGIYGYTF.

The table lists this clone with a count of one. The chain combines TRBV11-2 with TRBJ2-1; perhaps TRBD1 as D (6 bases). The CDR3 is 15 amino acids. Germline CDR1 and CDR2: SGHAT and FQNNGV. The V gene lost 1 base and the J gene lost 9 bases, with 16 bases spanning the gap. The CDR3 sequence is CASSLVGEGEGEQFF. CDR3 DNA: TGTGCCAGCAGCTTAGTGGGAGAGGGGGAAGGTGAGCAGTTCTTC.

The chain combines TRBV5-4 with TRBJ2-3, with unresolved D. Germline V gene sequence: CDR1 SGHNT, CDR2 YYREEE (reference sequence). The CDR3 is 13 residues long. Deletions cut 1 base from V and 0 bases from J, with 3 bases between. CDR3 region: CASSLLSTDTQYF. The CDR3 DNA follows: TGTGCCAGCAGCTTGCTAAGCACAGATACGCAGTATTTT.

V and J are TRBV5-4 and TRBJ2-3; 8 nucleotides agree with TRBD2. The germline V gene has CDR1 SGHNT and CDR2 YYREEE (reference sequence). The CDR3 runs to 14 residues. With 4 bases clipped from V and 3 bases from J, the junction kept 4 bases outside the gene matches. DNA for the CDR3: TGTGCCAGCAGCCCGAGCGGGAGAACAGATACGCAGTATTTT. Amino acids: CASSPSGRTDTQYF.

The chain couples TRBV5-1 to TRBJ2-7, with D possibly matching TRBD1 (6 bases). Trimming took 0 bases from V and 2 from J, leaving 9 bases between them. Germline CDR1 and CDR2: SGHRS and YFSETQ. This CDR3 has 14 amino acids. CDR3 protein: CASSLGQAAYEQYF. DNA of the CDR3: TGCGCCAGCAGCTTGGGACAGGCGGCCTACGAGCAGTACTTC.

The chain has TRBV5-5 and TRBJ2-7; 14 bases line up with TRBD2. CDR3 length equals 15 residues. V trimming: 4 bases; J trimming: 3 bases; junction bases outside the gene matches: 3. Germline V CDR1 and CDR2: SGHKS, YYEKEE (reference sequence). The CDR3 DNA reads TGTGCCAGCAGCCCGGGACTAGCGGGGGTCTACGAGCAGTACGTC. Translated, it gives CASSPGLAGVYEQYV.

The chain uses TRBV15 and TRBJ1-2, with 9 bases aligning to TRBD1. The CDR3 covers 14 residues. Germline loops: CDR1 LNHNV, CDR2 YYDKDF (reference sequence). Germline trimming cut 0 bases from V and 8 bases from J; bases unmatched to any gene: 4. CDR3 residues: CATSRERTGDGYTF. DNA of the CDR3: TGTGCCACCAGCAGAGAACGGACAGGGGACGGCTACACCTTC. Using reference TRBV15 and TRBJ1-2 for the parts outside the CDR3, the full variable domain is DAMVIQNPRYQVTQFGKPVTLSCSQTLNHNVMYWYQQKSSQAPKLLFHYYDKDFNNEADTPDNFQSRRPNTSFCFLDIRSPGLGDTAMYLCATSRERTGDGYTFGSGTRLTVV.

CDR3 loop: CASTTGPGIRNQPQHF. CDR3 in DNA: TGTGCCAGTACAACCGGCCCGGGTATCCGCAATCAGCCCCAGCATTTT. J is TRBJ1-5 and V is TRBV19; the D is unclear. CDR3 length: 16 amino acids. Trimming took off 7 bases at V and 2 bases at J, with 18 bases between the two ends. In germline, CDR1 is LNHDA, CDR2 SQIVND (reference sequence). The full variable domain, rest sourced from reference TRBV19 and TRBJ1-5, is DGGITQSPKYLFRKEGQNVTLSCEQNLNHDAMYWYRQDPGQGLRLIYYSQIVNDFQKGDIAEGYSVSREKKESFPLTVTSAQKNPTAFYLCASTTGPGIRNQPQHFGDGTRLSIL.

This rearrangement joins TRBV27 to TRBJ1-6; TRBD1 matches at 7 bases. Trimming cost V 4 bases and J 7 bases; bases outside gene matches: 4. From germline, CDR1 is MNHEY and CDR2 SMNVEV (reference sequence). The CDR3 length is 14 residues. The CDR3 region is CASSSGQSNSPLHF. In DNA, the CDR3 is TGTGCCAGCAGTTCGGGACAGTCAAATTCACCCCTCCACTTT.

The J gene is TRBJ2-3, the V gene TRBV28, with D perhaps matching TRBD2 (5 bases). The germline CDR1 and CDR2 sequences are MDHEN and SYDVKM. The germline V and J ends were trimmed by 3 bases and 4 bases, with 17 bases remaining between them. The CDR3 sequence is 16 residues long. The CDR3 here is CASSFSFWGAPDTQYF. The CDR3 DNA sequence: TGTGCCAGCAGTTTCTCGTTCTGGGGAGCCCCAGATACGCAGTATTTT. Based on the CDR3 plus reference TRBV28 and TRBJ2-3, the full variable domain is DVKVTQSSRYLVKRTGEKVFLECVQDMDHENMFWYRQDPGLGLRLIYFSYDVKMKEKGDIPEGYSVSREKKERFSLILESASTNQTSMYLCASSFSFWGAPDTQYFGPGTRLTVL.

In its sample, this clone was seen once. V gene TRBV9 combines with J gene TRBJ2-5; 11 bases match TRBD2. J was trimmed by 5 bases and V by 0 bases; bases with no gene match: 3. This CDR3 is 15 amino acids long. Germline loops: CDR1 SGDLS, CDR2 YYNGEE. The CDR3 here is CASSVGASGRETQYF. The CDR3 coding sequence is TGTGCCAGCAGCGTAGGGGCTAGCGGGAGGGAGACCCAGTACTTC.

The chain uses TRBV2 and TRBJ2-7, with D tentatively TRBD2 (5 bases). The V and J ends lost 5 bases and 6 bases respectively, with 14 bases between them. This CDR3 is built from 13 residues. Germline V gene data show CDR1 as SNHLY and CDR2 as FYNNEI. CDR3 region: CASSPARVSEQYF. The DNA for the CDR3 is TGTGCCAGCAGTCCAGCGAGGGTATCCGAGCAGTACTTC. Filled out from reference TRBV2 and TRBJ2-7, the complete variable domain reads EPEVTQTPSHQVTQMGQEVILRCVPISNHLYFYWYRQILGQKVEFLVSFYNNEISEKSEIFDDQFSVERPDGSNFTLKIRSTKLEDSAMYFCASSPARVSEQYFGPGTRLTVT.

The chain carries TRBV5-4 and TRBJ1-2, with TRBD1 matching over 9 bases. Germline V gene data show CDR1 as SGHNT and CDR2 as YYREEE (reference sequence). J gave up 2 bases and V 4 bases, and 9 bases lay outside the gene matches. The CDR3 has 16 amino acids. CDR3 nucleotide sequence: TGTGCCAGCAGCCCAGAATTTGACAGGGGGAACTATGGCTACACCTTC. Residues: CASSPEFDRGNYGYTF. Together with reference TRBV5-4 and TRBJ1-2, the CDR3 gives the full variable domain: ETGVTQSPTHLIKTRGQQVTLRCSSQSGHNTVSWYQQALGQGPQFIFQYYREEENGRGNFPPRFSGLQFPNYSSELNVNALELDDSALYLCASSPEFDRGNYGYTFGSGTRLTVV.

This chain joins TRBV30 and TRBJ2-5, with a possible D match to TRBD1 (6 bases). TRBJ2-7 explains the end of the DNA better; the J call may be wrong. CDR1 GTSNPN and CDR2 SVGIG come from the germline V gene (reference sequence). CDR3 length: 13 amino acids. This CDR3 is CAWNRDLQYEQYF. CDR3 nucleotides: TGTGCCTGGAACAGGGATCTCCAATACGAGCAGTACTTC.

This clone was seen once. V and J are TRBV2 and TRBJ1-2, with 7 bases lining up with TRBD1. CDR3 size: 12 residues. The trim removed 4 bases at V and 4 bases at J, leaving 0 bases unmatched. CDR1 and CDR2 from the germline V gene are SNHLY and FYNNEI. The CDR3 loop reads CASSGDSYGYTF. The CDR3 coding sequence is TGTGCCAGCAGTGGGGACAGCTATGGCTACACCTTC.

The rearrangement joins TRBV4-1 to TRBJ2-2; 12 bases are a match to TRBD2. In germline, CDR1 is MGHRA, CDR2 YSYEKL. The CDR3 sequence is 19 residues long. V lost 2 bases, J lost 7 bases, and 14 bases stayed unmatched. Here the CDR3 DNA reads TGCGCCAGCAGCCAATTTTTCGGGACTAGCGGGCTAGGGGGCGGGGAGCTGTTTTTT. Translated, it gives CASSQFFGTSGLGGGELFF.

The chain is built from TRBV19 and TRBJ1-1; a possible D gene is TRBD1 (5 bases). The CDR3 contains 14 residues. V lost 6 bases and J 7 bases, leaving 18 bases between the germline ends. Germline V gene data show CDR1 as LNHDA and CDR2 as SQIVND (reference sequence). The DNA of the CDR3 is TGTGCCAGTAGGGACTATCGGGGCCAGGTTGAAGCTTTCTTT. Amino acid sequence: CASRDYRGQVEAFF.

This clone appeared once. The chain combines TRBV6-1 with TRBJ2-7; a possible D gene is TRBD1 (5 bases). V dropped 2 bases and J dropped 5 bases, with 16 bases sitting between them. The CDR3 spans 15 residues. Germline values: CDR1 MNHNS, CDR2 SASEGT. CDR3 bases: TGTGCCAGCAGTGAACGGCAGGGCCGTCCGGACGAGCAGTACTTC. Protein: CASSERQGRPDEQYF.

The chain uses TRBV9 and TRBJ2-5; 14 bases fit TRBD2. The germline V gene encodes CDR1 SGDLS and CDR2 YYNGEE. This CDR3 comprises 18 residues. V was pared by 0 bases and J by 6 bases, with 10 bases of the junction left unmatched. The CDR3 is CASSVDKGTSGRSKTQYF. The CDR3 coding sequence is TGTGCCAGCAGCGTAGACAAGGGGACTAGCGGGAGATCGAAGACCCAGTACTTC.

This clone was counted only a few times. The genes are TRBV19 and TRBJ1-3; TRBD1 might be the D (5 bases). Germline V CDR1 and CDR2: LNHDA, SQIVND (reference sequence). V was clipped by 7 bases and J by 4 bases, with 14 bases between them. The CDR3 length is 14 residues. The CDR3 sequence is CASTAPGPGNTIYF. CDR3 sequence (DNA): TGTGCCAGTACCGCACCAGGGCCGGGAAACACCATATATTTT.

V gene TRBV9 combines with J gene TRBJ2-1, with D possibly matching TRBD2 (6 bases). This CDR3 comprises 15 residues. CDR1 SGDLS and CDR2 YYNGEE come from the germline V gene. V was trimmed by 3 bases and J by 5 bases, leaving 15 bases between them. As DNA, the CDR3 is TGTGCCAGCAGCGGCGGGACTCTCGGCCACAATGAGCAGTTCTTC. It is translated as CASSGGTLGHNEQFF.

V is TRBV5-4 and J is TRBJ2-1, with 9 bases aligning to TRBD1. This CDR3 spans 17 amino acids. V shed 4 bases and J 0 bases; nucleotides not matched to a gene: 8. In germline, CDR1 is SGHNT, CDR2 YYREEE (reference sequence). The CDR3 loop is CASSLYGQGSSYNEQFF. In nucleotides, the CDR3 is TGTGCCAGCAGCCTCTACGGACAGGGGAGCTCCTACAATGAGCAGTTCTTC.

The J gene is TRBJ1-2, the V gene TRBV6-1; D call uncertain. Germline loops: CDR1 MNHNS, CDR2 SASEGT. V gave up 5 bases and J gave up 2 bases, with 12 bases separating them. This CDR3 has 14 residues. CDR3 DNA: TGTGCCAGCAGTACCCGGACGGGAAACTATGGCTACACCTTC. Amino acid sequence: CASSTRTGNYGYTF.

The rearrangement links TRBV19 to TRBJ1-1; D is perhaps TRBD1 (5 bases). Germline lookup yields CDR1 LNHDA and CDR2 SQIVND (reference sequence). The CDR3 extends over 14 amino acids. The germline V and J ends were trimmed by 4 bases and 1 base, with 10 bases remaining between them. The CDR3 nucleotides read TGTGCCAGTAGTAGTAAAGGACAGAACACTGAAGCTTTCTTT. This gives the protein CASSSKGQNTEAFF.

This clone was recorded only once. The chain uses TRBV11-2 and TRBJ2-2, with 12 nucleotides matching TRBD2. Germline values: CDR1 SGHAT, CDR2 FQNNGV. CDR3 length equals 17 residues. Trimming cost V 0 bases and J 8 bases; bases outside gene matches: 7. The CDR3 DNA reads TGTGCCAGCAGCTTAGAGGTACTAGCGGGAGGATCGGGGGAGCTGTTTTTT. As protein: CASSLEVLAGGSGELFF.

This chain joins TRBV7-8 and TRBJ2-7; a possible D gene is TRBD2 (5 bases). The V gene's germline CDR1 is SGHVS and CDR2 FQNEAQ. The CDR3 is made up of 14 amino acids. Deletions cut 10 bases from V and 0 bases from J, with 16 bases between. In DNA form, the CDR3 reads TGTGCCACGGAGGCGGGCCTGCTCTCCTACGAGCAGTACTTC. Translated, it gives CATEAGLLSYEQYF.

The rearrangement joins TRBV11-3 to TRBJ2-3; the match to TRBD1 covers 9 bases. The germline CDR1 and CDR2 sequences are SGHNT and YENEEA. There are 17 residues in the CDR3. The junction had 10 bases not matched to a gene; V was cut back by 1 base and J by 5 bases. The CDR3 nucleotides are TGTGCCAGCAGCTTAGGGACAGGGGCCTTATCGGAAGATACGCAGTATTTT. Its protein product is CASSLGTGALSEDTQYF.